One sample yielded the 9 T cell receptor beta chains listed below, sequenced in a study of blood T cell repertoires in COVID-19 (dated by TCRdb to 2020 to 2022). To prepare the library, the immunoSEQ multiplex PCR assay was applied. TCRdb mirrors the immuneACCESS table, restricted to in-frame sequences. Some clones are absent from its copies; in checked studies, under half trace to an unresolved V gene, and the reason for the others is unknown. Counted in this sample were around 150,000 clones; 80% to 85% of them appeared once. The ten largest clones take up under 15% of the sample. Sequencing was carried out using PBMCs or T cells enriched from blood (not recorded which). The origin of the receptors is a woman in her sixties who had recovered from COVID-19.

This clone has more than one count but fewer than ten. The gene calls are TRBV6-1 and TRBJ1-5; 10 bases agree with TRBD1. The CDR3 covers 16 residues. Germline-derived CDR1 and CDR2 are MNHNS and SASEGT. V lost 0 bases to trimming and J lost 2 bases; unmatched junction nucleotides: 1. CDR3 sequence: CASSEAGTGGNQPQHF. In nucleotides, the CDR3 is TGTGCCAGCAGTGAAGCAGGGACAGGGGGCAATCAGCCCCAGCATTTT.

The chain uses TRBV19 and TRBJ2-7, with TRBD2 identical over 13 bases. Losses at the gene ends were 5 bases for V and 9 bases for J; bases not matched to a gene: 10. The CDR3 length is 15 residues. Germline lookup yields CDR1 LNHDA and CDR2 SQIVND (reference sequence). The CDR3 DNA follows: TGTGCCAGTAGTCAGGGACTAGCGGGAATAAATGTGCAGTACTTC. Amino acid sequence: CASSQGLAGINVQYF.

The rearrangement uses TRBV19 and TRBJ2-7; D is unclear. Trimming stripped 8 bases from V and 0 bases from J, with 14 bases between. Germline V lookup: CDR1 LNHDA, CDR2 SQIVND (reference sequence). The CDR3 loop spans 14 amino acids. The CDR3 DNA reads TGTGCCAGTGGCAGAGGCGGCAGCTCCTACGAGCAGTACTTC. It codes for CASGRGGSSYEQYF.

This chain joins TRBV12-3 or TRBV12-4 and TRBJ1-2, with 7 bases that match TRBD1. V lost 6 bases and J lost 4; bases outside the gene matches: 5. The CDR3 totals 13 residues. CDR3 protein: CASSKGQIYGYTF. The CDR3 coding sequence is TGTGCCAGCAGCAAGGGACAGATCTATGGCTACACCTTC.

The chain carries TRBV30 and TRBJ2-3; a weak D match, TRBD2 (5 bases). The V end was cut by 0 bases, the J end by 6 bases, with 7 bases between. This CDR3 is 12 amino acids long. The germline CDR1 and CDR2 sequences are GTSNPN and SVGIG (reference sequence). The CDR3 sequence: CAWSVGEDTQYF. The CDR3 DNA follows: TGTGCCTGGAGTGTTGGGGAGGATACGCAGTATTTT.

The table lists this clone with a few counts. The CDR3, as DNA: TGTGCCAGCAGCTCCACTAGCGGGTTCTACAATGAGCAGTTCTTC. Its protein product is CASSSTSGFYNEQFF. The chain joins TRBV7-3 to TRBJ2-1; 9 positions agree with TRBD2. Germline CDR1 reads SGHTA; CDR2 reads FQGTGA. Trimming cost V 4 bases and J 3 bases; bases outside gene matches: 4. The length of the CDR3 is 15 residues.

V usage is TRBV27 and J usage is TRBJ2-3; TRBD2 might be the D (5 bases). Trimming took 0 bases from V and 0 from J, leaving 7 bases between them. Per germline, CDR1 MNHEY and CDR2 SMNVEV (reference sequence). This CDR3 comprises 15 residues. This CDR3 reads CASSLSRTSTDTQYF. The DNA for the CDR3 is TGTGCCAGCAGTTTATCCCGGACTAGCACAGATACGCAGTATTTT.

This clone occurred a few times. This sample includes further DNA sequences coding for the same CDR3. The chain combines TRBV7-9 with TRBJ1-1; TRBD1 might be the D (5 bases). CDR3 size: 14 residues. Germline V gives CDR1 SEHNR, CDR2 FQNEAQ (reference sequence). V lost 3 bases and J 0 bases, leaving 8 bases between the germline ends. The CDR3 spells CASSFSRVNTEAFF. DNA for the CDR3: TGTGCCAGCAGCTTCTCCAGGGTGAACACTGAAGCTTTCTTT. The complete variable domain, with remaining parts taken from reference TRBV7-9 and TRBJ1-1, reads DTGVSQNPRHKITKRGQNVTFRCDPISEHNRLYWYRQTLGQGPEFLTYFQNEAQLEKSRLLSDRFSAERPKGSFSTLEIQRTEQGDSAMYLCASSFSRVNTEAFFGQGTRLTVV.

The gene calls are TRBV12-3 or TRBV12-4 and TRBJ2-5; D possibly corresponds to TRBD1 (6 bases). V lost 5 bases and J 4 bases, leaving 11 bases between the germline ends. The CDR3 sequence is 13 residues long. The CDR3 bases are TGTGCCAGCAGTCCGCAGGGGATAGAGACCCAGTACTTC. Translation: CASSPQGIETQYF.